These 25 T cell receptor beta chains came from one sample sequenced in a study of T cell repertoires in ileal Crohn's disease. This sample's time point: neoterminal ileum biopsy at postoperative endoscopy, about 6 months after surgery. Clones were sequenced by immunoSEQ multiplex PCR, and TCRdb holds only the in-frame ones, with some missing. Of more than 50,000 clones listed, 85% to 90% are singletons. The source material was ileal tissue. The receptors originated from an adult with Crohn's disease.

The chain is built from TRBV5-1 and TRBJ1-1; 7 positions agree with TRBD1. The CDR3 runs to 16 residues. V was clipped by 4 bases and J by 4 bases; unmatched bases: 13. CDR1 and CDR2 from the germline V gene are SGHRS and YFSETQ. In DNA form, the CDR3 reads TGCGCCAGCAGCCATGACAGGGTGGGGTTTTTCACTGAAGCTTTCTTT. Amino acids: CASSHDRVGFFTEAFF. Supplemented by reference TRBV5-1 and TRBJ1-1, the full variable domain reads KAGVTQTPRYLIKTRGQQVTLSCSPISGHRSVSWYQQTPGQGLQFLFEYFSETQRNKGNFPGRFSGRQFSNSRSEMNVSTLELGDSALYLCASSHDRVGFFTEAFFGQGTRLTVV.

The chain is built from TRBV6-1 and TRBJ1-1; no reliable D call. The CDR3 contains 15 residues. The germline V and J ends were trimmed by 0 bases and 3 bases, with 11 bases remaining between them. Looked up from germline, CDR1 is MNHNS and CDR2 is SASEGT. The CDR3 DNA is TGTGCCAGCAGTGAAGCGAGGTTCATGGACACTGAAGCTTTCTTT. Its translation: CASSEARFMDTEAFF.

This clone has only one observation. V gene TRBV4-2 combines with J gene TRBJ1-1; D gene ambiguous. The CDR3 length is 13 residues. With 2 bases removed from V and 2 bases from J, the gap between germline ends came to 6 bases. CDR1 is LGHNA and CDR2 is YNFKEQ in the germline V gene. CDR3 coding DNA: TGTGCCAGCAGCCAATATCTAAACACTGAAGCTTTCTTT. Translation: CASSQYLNTEAFF.

This clone occurred once. The chain uses TRBV28 and TRBJ2-3; 10 bases are shared with TRBD1. The germline gives CDR1 MDHEN, CDR2 SYDVKM. V lost 5 bases, J lost 2 bases, and 7 bases stayed unmatched. The CDR3 is 16 amino acids. CDR3 sequence reads: CASSAAGTGDTDTQYF. The DNA for the CDR3 is TGTGCCAGCAGTGCCGCCGGGACAGGGGACACAGATACGCAGTATTTT.

This CDR3 is CASSQLGGQSTYEQYF. CDR3 bases: TGCGCCAGCAGCCAATTGGGGGGACAGAGTACCTACGAGCAGTACTTC. This chain joins TRBV4-1 and TRBJ2-7; weak D call: TRBD1 (7 bases). CDR1 MGHRA and CDR2 YSYEKL come from the germline V gene. This CDR3 spans 16 amino acids. V dropped 2 bases and J dropped 2 bases, with 16 bases sitting between them.

The chain links TRBV5-6 to TRBJ1-6; 7 nucleotides match TRBD1. CDR1 and CDR2 (germline): SGHDT, YYEEEE. The J segment lost 7 bases and the V segment lost 2 bases, leaving 12 bases of the junction unmatched. CDR3 size: 17 residues. The CDR3 protein is CASSFQGGNQRNSPLHF. The CDR3 region has the DNA TGTGCCAGCAGCTTTCAGGGGGGAAACCAGCGCAATTCACCCCTCCACTTT.

The V gene is TRBV29-1, the J gene TRBJ1-2; no clear D. Trimming pared 4 bases from V and 4 bases from J, leaving 10 bases between. The germline V gene has CDR1 SQVTM and CDR2 ANQGSEA. This CDR3 is built from 12 residues. CDR3 nucleotide sequence: TGCAGCGTTGTCTGGGCTGGCTATGGCTACACCTTC. Translated: CSVVWAGYGYTF.

The chain couples TRBV4-3 to TRBJ1-3; no firm D call. Germline CDR1 LGHNA, CDR2 YSLEER. Trimming removed 4 bases from V and 4 bases from J, with 11 bases in between. The CDR3 totals 14 residues. The CDR3 nucleotides are TGCGCCAGCAGCCTCCTAGGCAGCGGAAACACCATATATTTT. Amino acids: CASSLLGSGNTIYF.

V gene TRBV28 combines with J gene TRBJ2-5, with a tentative D call TRBD1 (6 bases). V lost 6 bases to trimming and J lost 2 bases, with 13 bases between them. The length of the CDR3 is 14 residues. Germline loops: CDR1 MDHEN, CDR2 SYDVKM. The CDR3 region is CASRLTGIQETQYF. Here the CDR3 DNA reads TGTGCCAGCAGATTGACAGGAATTCAAGAGACCCAGTACTTC.

The rearrangement uses TRBV13 and TRBJ2-1; perhaps TRBD1 as D (5 bases). Trimming took 3 bases from V and 4 from J, leaving 10 bases between them. The CDR3 totals 14 residues. Germline values: CDR1 PRHDT, CDR2 FYEKMQ (reference sequence). The CDR3 spells CASSFSDSYNEQFF. CDR3 coding DNA: TGTGCCAGCAGCTTCAGTGACAGTTACAATGAGCAGTTCTTC.

On this clone itself: Compared with germline, one end of the junction differs, possibly owing to a read error. This chain connects TRBV7-7 to TRBJ2-5; TRBD2 matches 8 bases. CDR1 and CDR2 from the germline V gene are SSHAT and FNYEAQ (reference sequence). The CDR3 is 14 amino acids. The CDR3 DNA reads as TGTGCTAGCAGTTCCGGGAGGGGGGAAGAGACCCAGTACTTC. Its protein is CASSSGRGEETQYF.

The chain combines TRBV30 with TRBJ1-5; possible D gene TRBD1, 5 bases. Trimming pared 7 bases from V and 4 bases from J, leaving 20 bases between. Germline V gene data show CDR1 as GTSNPN and CDR2 as SVGIG (reference sequence). CDR3 length equals 15 residues. In nucleotides, the CDR3 is TGTGCCTACCCTCAACCGGGACTTGGGAATCAGCCCCAGCATTTT. Protein sequence: CAYPQPGLGNQPQHF.

The chain joins TRBV7-2 to TRBJ2-1, with TRBD2 matching 11 bases. V trimming: 2 bases; J trimming: 0 bases; junction bases outside the gene matches: 6. The germline gives CDR1 SGHTA, CDR2 FQGNSA. The CDR3 sequence is 18 residues long. CDR3 protein: CASSLFASGRSSYNEQFF. CDR3 bases: TGTGCCAGCAGCTTATTTGCTAGCGGGAGGAGCTCCTACAATGAGCAGTTCTTC.

The chain employs TRBV2 and TRBJ1-5, with TRBD1 identical over 9 bases. V dropped 7 bases and J dropped 4; count of bases not matched to a gene: 2. Germline values: CDR1 SNHLY, CDR2 FYNNEI. This CDR3 comprises 13 residues. Written as DNA, the CDR3 is TGTGCCAGCATTGGACAGGGGAATCAGCCCCAGCATTTT. This sequence encodes CASIGQGNQPQHF.

CDR3 DNA sequence: TGTGCCAGCAGCCTCAGGGGAATTGGCACCTACGAGCAGTACTTC. Translating gives CASSLRGIGTYEQYF. The V and J genes are TRBV5-8 and TRBJ2-7; D may be TRBD1 (6 bases). V lost 4 bases and J lost 2, with 16 bases in between. Germline V gives CDR1 SGHTS, CDR2 YDEGEE. There are 15 residues in the CDR3.

The V gene is TRBV6-5, the J gene TRBJ1-1; D not resolved. Trimming removed 5 bases from V and 3 bases from J, with 10 bases in between. The CDR3 has 13 residues. CDR1 is MNHEY, CDR2 SVGAGI, per germline. The CDR3 is CASSRTQYTEAFF. In DNA, the CDR3 is TGTGCCAGCAGTCGGACTCAGTACACTGAAGCTTTCTTT.

The chain has TRBV27 and TRBJ2-5, with 12 bases matching TRBD2. Germline V gene lookup returns CDR1 MNHEY and CDR2 SMNVEV (reference sequence). The J segment lost 5 bases and the V segment lost 1 base, leaving 5 bases of the junction unmatched. The CDR3 loop spans 16 amino acids. The CDR3 nucleotides are TGTGCCAGCAGTTTATATTCTAGCGGGAGGGGTGAGACCCAGTACTTC. Translation gives CASSLYSSGRGETQYF.

The CDR3 DNA sequence: TGTGCCAGCAGCGTAGGCGGGAGGACCTACAATGAGCAGTTCTTC. Its protein is CASSVGGRTYNEQFF. The chain combines TRBV9 with TRBJ2-1, with 8 bases lining up with TRBD2. Germline CDR1 and CDR2: SGDLS and YYNGEE. Trimming cost V 0 bases and J 2 bases; bases outside gene matches: 1. The CDR3 contains 15 residues.

The rearrangement links TRBV29-1 to TRBJ1-2, with TRBD1 identical over 8 bases. CDR3 length equals 17 residues. Germline V gene sequence: CDR1 SQVTM, CDR2 ANQGSEA. The V segment lost 6 bases and the J segment 2 bases; nucleotides outside the gene matches: 17. Here the CDR3 reads CSVETGVSPGANYGYTF. The CDR3 DNA reads TGCAGCGTCGAGACAGGGGTCTCCCCCGGAGCCAACTATGGCTACACCTTC.

The chain joins TRBV19 to TRBJ1-1; D is unclear. The CDR3 sequence is 13 residues long. The germline CDR1 and CDR2 sequences are LNHDA and SQIVND (reference sequence). Trimming stripped 3 bases from V and 3 bases from J, with 8 bases between. Here the CDR3 reads CASSIRQYTEAFF. In DNA, the CDR3 is TGTGCCAGTAGTATCCGCCAGTACACTGAAGCTTTCTTT.

The chain carries TRBV5-4 and TRBJ1-1, with a weak D call TRBD1 (6 bases). Germline V gives CDR1 SGHNT, CDR2 YYREEE (reference sequence). This CDR3 comprises 13 residues. Deletions cut 3 bases from V and 8 bases from J, with 14 bases between. The CDR3 DNA reads as TGTGCCAGCAGCTATGGCAGGGGTGCAGAAGCTTTCTTT. Protein: CASSYGRGAEAFF. The variable domain in full, with the rest retrieved from reference TRBV5-4 and TRBJ1-1, is ETGVTQSPTHLIKTRGQQVTLRCSSQSGHNTVSWYQQALGQGPQFIFQYYREEENGRGNFPPRFSGLQFPNYSSELNVNALELDDSALYLCASSYGRGAEAFFGQGTRLTVV.

The chain combines TRBV2 with TRBJ2-7, with 14 positions matching TRBD2. The CDR3 loop spans 18 amino acids. Germline V gene lookup returns CDR1 SNHLY and CDR2 FYNNEI. The trim removed 5 bases at V and 2 bases at J, leaving 11 bases unmatched. For the CDR3, the DNA is TGTGCCAGCAGTACTAACCCGGGACTAGCGGGGGTGCCCTACGAGCAGTACGTC. It is translated as CASSTNPGLAGVPYEQYV.

The chain combines TRBV18 with TRBJ1-5, with D maybe TRBD1 (5 bases). Germline V lookup: CDR1 KGHSH, CDR2 LQKENI. Trimming pared 2 bases from V and 6 bases from J, leaving 14 bases between. This CDR3 region has 15 residues. CDR3 sequence: CASSPSQGGAQPQHF. The CDR3 nucleotides are TGTGCCAGCTCACCATCGCAGGGCGGCGCTCAGCCCCAGCATTTT.

The rearrangement links TRBV9 to TRBJ1-1, with 9 positions matching TRBD1. Germline V gene data show CDR1 as SGDLS and CDR2 as YYNGEE. There are 16 residues in the CDR3. V shed 2 bases and J 1 base; nucleotides not matched to a gene: 6. Written as DNA, the CDR3 is TGTGCCAGCAGCGTGGGACAGGGTATAGGGAACACTGAAGCTTTCTTT. This encodes CASSVGQGIGNTEAFF. The full variable domain, completed using reference TRBV9 and TRBJ1-1, is DSGVTQTPKHLITATGQRVTLRCSPRSGDLSVYWYQQSLDQGLQFLIQYYNGEERAKGNILERFSAQQFPDLHSELNLSSLELGDSALYFCASSVGQGIGNTEAFFGQGTRLTVV.

The chain links TRBV5-1 to TRBJ1-2, with 11 bases matching TRBD1. The trim removed 2 bases at V and 7 bases at J, leaving 7 bases unmatched. Germline V gene data show CDR1 as SGHRS and CDR2 as YFSETQ. The CDR3 is 15 residues long. The CDR3 nucleotides read TGCGCCAGCAGCTTAGGATTGGGACAGGGGGTTGGCTACACCTTC. Residues: CASSLGLGQGVGYTF. Filled out from reference TRBV5-1 and TRBJ1-2, the complete variable domain reads KAGVTQTPRYLIKTRGQQVTLSCSPISGHRSVSWYQQTPGQGLQFLFEYFSETQRNKGNFPGRFSGRQFSNSRSEMNVSTLELGDSALYLCASSLGLGQGVGYTFGSGTRLTVV.